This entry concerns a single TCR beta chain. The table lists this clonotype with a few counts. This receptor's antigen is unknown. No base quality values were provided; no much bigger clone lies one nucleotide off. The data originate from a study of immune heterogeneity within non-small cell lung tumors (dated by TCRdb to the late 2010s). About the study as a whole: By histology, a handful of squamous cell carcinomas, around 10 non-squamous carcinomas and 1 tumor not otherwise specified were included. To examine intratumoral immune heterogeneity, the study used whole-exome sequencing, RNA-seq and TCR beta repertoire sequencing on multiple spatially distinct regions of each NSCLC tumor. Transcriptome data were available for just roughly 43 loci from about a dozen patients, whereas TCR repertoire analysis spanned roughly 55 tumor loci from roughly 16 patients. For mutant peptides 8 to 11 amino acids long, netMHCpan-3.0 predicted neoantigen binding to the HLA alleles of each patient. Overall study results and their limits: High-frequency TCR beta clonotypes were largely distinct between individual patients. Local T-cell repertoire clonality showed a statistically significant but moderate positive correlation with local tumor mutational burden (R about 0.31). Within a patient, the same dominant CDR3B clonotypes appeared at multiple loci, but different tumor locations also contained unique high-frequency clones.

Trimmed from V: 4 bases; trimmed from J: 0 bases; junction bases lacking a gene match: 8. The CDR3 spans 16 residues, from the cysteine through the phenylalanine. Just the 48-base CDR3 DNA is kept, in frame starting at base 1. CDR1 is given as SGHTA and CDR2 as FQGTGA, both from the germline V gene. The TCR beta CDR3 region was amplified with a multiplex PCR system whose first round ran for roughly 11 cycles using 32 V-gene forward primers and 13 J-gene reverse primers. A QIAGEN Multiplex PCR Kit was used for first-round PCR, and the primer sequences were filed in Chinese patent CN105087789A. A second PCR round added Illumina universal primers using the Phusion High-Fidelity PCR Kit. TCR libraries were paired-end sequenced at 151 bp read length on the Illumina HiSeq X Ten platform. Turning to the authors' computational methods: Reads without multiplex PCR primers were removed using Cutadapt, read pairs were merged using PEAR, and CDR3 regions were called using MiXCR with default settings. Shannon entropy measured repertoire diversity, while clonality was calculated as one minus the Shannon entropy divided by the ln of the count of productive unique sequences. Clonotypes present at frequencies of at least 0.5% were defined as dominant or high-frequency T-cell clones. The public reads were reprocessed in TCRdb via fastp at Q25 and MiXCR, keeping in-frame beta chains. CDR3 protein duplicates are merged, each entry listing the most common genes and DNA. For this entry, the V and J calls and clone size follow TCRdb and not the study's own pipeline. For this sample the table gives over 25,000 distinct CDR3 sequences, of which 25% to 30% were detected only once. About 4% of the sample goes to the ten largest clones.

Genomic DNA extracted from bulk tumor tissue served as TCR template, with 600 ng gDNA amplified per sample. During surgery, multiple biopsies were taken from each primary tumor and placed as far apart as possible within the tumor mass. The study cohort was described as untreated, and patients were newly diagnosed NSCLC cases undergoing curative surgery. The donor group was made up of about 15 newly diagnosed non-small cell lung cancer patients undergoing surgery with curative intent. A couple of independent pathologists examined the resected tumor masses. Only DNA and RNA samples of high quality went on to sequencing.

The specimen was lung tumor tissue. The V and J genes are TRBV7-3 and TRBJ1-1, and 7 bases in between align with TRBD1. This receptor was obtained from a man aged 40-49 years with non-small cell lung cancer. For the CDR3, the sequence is CASSSTTGALNTEAFF. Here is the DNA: TGTGCCAGCAGCTCAACAACAGGGGCCTTGAACACTGAAGCTTTCTTT.